This T cell receptor beta chain was identified in a study of shared clonotypes between healthy human individuals. CD45RO-negative, CCR7-positively selected cells formed the naive CD8 fraction, excluding terminally differentiated effector memory CD45RA+ cells. V was shortened by 3 bases and J by 8 bases, with 7 bases between the two germline ends. Germline CDR1 SGHAT, CDR2 FQNNGV. This CDR3 comprises 11 residues. At the deep level, the assay was run. TCRdb's copy holds only in-frame clones and misses some; the assay was immunoSEQ multiplex PCR. The data hold fewer than 1 million clones, with 90% to 97% observed a single time.

This receptor was identified in a man younger than 45 in good health. This chain links TRBV11-2 with TRBJ1-1, with D hard to call. The material sequenced was naive CD8+ T cells sorted from blood. CDR3 bases: TGTGCCAGCAGCTTTGGTATAGAAGCTTTCTTT. This encodes CASSFGIEAFF.